A selection of T cell receptor beta chains follows, all from one sample in a study of blood T cell repertoires in COVID-19. Some clones are missing from TCRdb's copy, which holds only in-frame ones; the method was immunoSEQ multiplex PCR. The repertoire has around 320,000 clones, 89% of them found once; the top ten carry 2.5% to 3.5%. Sample: PBMCs or T cells enriched from blood (not recorded which). The receptors come from a woman in her forties or fifties who had been exposed to COVID-19. The CDR3 runs from the conserved cysteine through the conserved F or W. Each record gives: clone size, J gene, V gene, D gene, CDR3 protein, CDR3 DNA. The D gene is left open where the match is weak. Size tells how often a clone was seen (once, few, many) or the class of an expanded clone, and some rows leave it out.

clone_size: few; j_call: TRBJ1-5; v_call: TRBV7-8; d_call: NA; cdr3_aa: CASSLAQGGDQPQHF; cdr3_nt: TGTGCCAGCAGCTTAGCCCAGGGCGGGGATCAGCCCCAGCATTTT
clone_size: NA; j_call: TRBJ2-1; v_call: TRBV3-1/TRBV3-2; d_call: TRBD2; cdr3_aa: CASSQAIAGLNEQFF; cdr3_nt: TGTGCCAGCAGCCAAGCGATAGCGGGGCTCAATGAGCAGTTCTTC
clone_size: NA; j_call: TRBJ2-7; v_call: TRBV29-1; d_call: NA; cdr3_aa: CSVVTGYYEQYF; cdr3_nt: TGCAGCGTTGTTACAGGGTACTACGAGCAGTACTTC
clone_size: NA; j_call: TRBJ1-4; v_call: TRBV28; d_call: TRBD1; cdr3_aa: CATQGDRPNEKLFF; cdr3_nt: TGTGCCACCCAGGGGGACAGGCCTAATGAAAAACTGTTTTTT
clone_size: NA; j_call: TRBJ2-4; v_call: TRBV23-1; d_call: NA; cdr3_aa: CASSQSPRRAKNIQYF; cdr3_nt: TGCGCCAGCAGTCAATCGCCGCGGCGGGCCAAAAACATTCAGTACTTC
clone_size: NA; j_call: TRBJ2-1; v_call: TRBV3-1/TRBV3-2; d_call: NA; cdr3_aa: CASSQDDNEQFF; cdr3_nt: TGTGCCAGCAGCCAAGACGACAATGAGCAGTTCTTC
clone_size: NA; j_call: TRBJ2-1; v_call: TRBV10-2; d_call: NA; cdr3_aa: CASSAGNNEQFF; cdr3_nt: TGCGCCAGCAGTGCAGGGAATAATGAGCAGTTCTTC
clone_size: NA; j_call: TRBJ1-1; v_call: TRBV11-2; d_call: TRBD1; cdr3_aa: CASSLETGGTEAFF; cdr3_nt: TGTGCCAGCAGCTTAGAAACAGGGGGCACTGAAGCTTTCTTT
clone_size: NA; j_call: TRBJ2-7; v_call: TRBV5-4; d_call: TRBD1; cdr3_aa: CASSLPGQGALEQYF; cdr3_nt: TGTGCCAGCAGCCTACCGGGACAGGGGGCCCTCGAGCAGTACTTC
clone_size: NA; j_call: TRBJ2-3; v_call: TRBV4-2; d_call: NA; cdr3_aa: CASSQARSTSTDTQYF; cdr3_nt: TGTGCCAGCAGCCAAGCGCGTAGTACTAGCACAGATACGCAGTATTTT
clone_size: NA; j_call: TRBJ1-2; v_call: TRBV28; d_call: NA; cdr3_aa: CASSDNGQRYGYTF; cdr3_nt: TGTGCCAGCAGTGACAACGGACAGCGCTATGGCTACACCTTC
clone_size: NA; j_call: TRBJ2-3; v_call: TRBV24-1; d_call: TRBD1; cdr3_aa: CATSPHQGDSTDTQYF; cdr3_nt: TGTGCCACCAGCCCACATCAGGGGGATAGCACAGATACGCAGTATTTT
clone_size: NA; j_call: TRBJ1-1; v_call: TRBV25-1; d_call: TRBD1; cdr3_aa: CASSDARTGNTEAFF; cdr3_nt: TGTGCCAGCAGTGATGCCCGGACAGGGAACACTGAAGCTTTCTTT
clone_size: NA; j_call: TRBJ1-2; v_call: TRBV12-3/TRBV12-4; d_call: TRBD1; cdr3_aa: CASSPGTGNGYTF; cdr3_nt: TGTGCCAGCAGTCCTGGGACAGGGAATGGCTACACCTTC
clone_size: NA; j_call: TRBJ2-3; v_call: TRBV30; d_call: NA; cdr3_aa: CAWKSSANRMDTQYF; cdr3_nt: TGTGCCTGGAAATCGTCAGCGAACCGGATGGATACGCAGTATTTT
clone_size: few; j_call: TRBJ2-7; v_call: TRBV28; d_call: NA; cdr3_aa: CASNRSGRGAWEQYF; cdr3_nt: TGTGCCAGCAACCGAAGTGGCAGGGGGGCGTGGGAGCAGTACTTC
clone_size: NA; j_call: TRBJ1-6; v_call: TRBV30; d_call: TRBD1; cdr3_aa: CAWSVGQSNSPLHF; cdr3_nt: TGTGCCTGGAGTGTGGGACAGTCTAATTCACCCCTCCACTTT
clone_size: NA; j_call: TRBJ1-3; v_call: TRBV7-6; d_call: TRBD1; cdr3_aa: CASSLQQGAGNTIYF; cdr3_nt: TGTGCCAGCAGCTTACAACAGGGGGCTGGAAACACCATATATTTT
clone_size: few; j_call: TRBJ1-3; v_call: TRBV27; d_call: NA; cdr3_aa: CATPLFTGRRSGNTIYF; cdr3_nt: TGTGCCACCCCGTTGTTTACAGGGCGCCGCTCTGGAAACACCATATATTTT
clone_size: NA; j_call: TRBJ1-4; v_call: TRBV5-1; d_call: NA; cdr3_aa: CASSLGRADEKLFF; cdr3_nt: TGCGCCAGCAGCTTGGGCAGGGCGGATGAAAAACTGTTTTTT
clone_size: NA; j_call: TRBJ1-2; v_call: TRBV10-3; d_call: NA; cdr3_aa: CAISESTDHYGYTF; cdr3_nt: TGTGCCATCAGTGAGTCGACAGATCACTATGGCTACACCTTC
clone_size: NA; j_call: TRBJ1-1; v_call: TRBV5-8; d_call: TRBD1; cdr3_aa: CASSPAGQGRRQAFF; cdr3_nt: TGTGCCAGCAGCCCGGCCGGACAGGGTCGCAGACAAGCTTTCTTT
clone_size: NA; j_call: TRBJ1-5; v_call: TRBV2; d_call: NA; cdr3_aa: CASSVGLDQPQHF; cdr3_nt: TGTGCCAGCAGTGTGGGGCTCGATCAGCCCCAGCATTTT
clone_size: NA; j_call: TRBJ2-3; v_call: TRBV5-1; d_call: TRBD2; cdr3_aa: CASRAGGMSTDTQYF; cdr3_nt: TGCGCCAGCAGGGCGGGGGGGATGAGCACAGATACGCAGTATTTT
clone_size: NA; j_call: TRBJ1-6; v_call: TRBV3-1/TRBV3-2; d_call: NA; cdr3_aa: CASSQDREASSYNSPLHF; cdr3_nt: TGTGCCAGCAGCCAAGATCGGGAGGCGAGCTCCTATAATTCACCCCTCCACTTT
clone_size: NA; j_call: TRBJ1-1; v_call: TRBV2; d_call: TRBD1; cdr3_aa: CASRGGEWDTEAFF; cdr3_nt: TGTGCCAGCAGAGGGGGCGAGTGGGACACTGAAGCTTTCTTT
clone_size: NA; j_call: TRBJ2-7; v_call: TRBV12-3/TRBV12-4; d_call: NA; cdr3_aa: CASSLRTNEQYF; cdr3_nt: TGTGCCAGCAGCCTTCGAACTAACGAGCAGTACTTC
clone_size: few; j_call: TRBJ1-1; v_call: TRBV5-4; d_call: NA; cdr3_aa: CASSPEMTEAFF; cdr3_nt: TGTGCCAGCAGCCCAGAAATGACTGAAGCTTTCTTT
clone_size: NA; j_call: TRBJ1-2; v_call: TRBV5-1; d_call: TRBD1; cdr3_aa: CASSLAGQGGHGYTF; cdr3_nt: TGCGCCAGCAGCTTGGCCGGACAGGGGGGCCATGGCTACACCTTC
clone_size: once; j_call: TRBJ1-2; v_call: TRBV27; d_call: TRBD1; cdr3_aa: CASSLRGQGAYGYTF; cdr3_nt: TGTGCCAGCAGTCTAAGGGGACAGGGGGCTTATGGCTACACCTTC
clone_size: NA; j_call: TRBJ2-2; v_call: TRBV4-2; d_call: NA; cdr3_aa: CASSQVPGNTGELFF; cdr3_nt: TGTGCCAGCAGCCAAGTCCCCGGGAACACCGGGGAGCTGTTTTTT
clone_size: NA; j_call: TRBJ1-5; v_call: TRBV28; d_call: NA; cdr3_aa: CASLLQGVHGQPQHF; cdr3_nt: TGTGCCAGCCTCCTACAGGGAGTTCATGGTCAGCCCCAGCATTTT
clone_size: NA; j_call: TRBJ2-1; v_call: TRBV5-4; d_call: TRBD2; cdr3_aa: CASSLSASGGLYEQFF; cdr3_nt: TGTGCCAGCAGCTTGAGTGCGTCGGGGGGGCTATATGAGCAGTTCTTC
clone_size: NA; j_call: TRBJ2-1; v_call: TRBV19; d_call: TRBD1; cdr3_aa: CASSIDAGQGYNEQFF; cdr3_nt: TGTGCCAGTAGTATAGATGCGGGACAGGGCTACAATGAGCAGTTCTTC
clone_size: NA; j_call: TRBJ2-7; v_call: TRBV7-9; d_call: TRBD1; cdr3_aa: CASSSRQGGLYEQYF; cdr3_nt: TGTGCCAGCAGCAGCAGACAGGGGGGGCTATACGAGCAGTACTTC
clone_size: NA; j_call: TRBJ2-1; v_call: TRBV5-1; d_call: NA; cdr3_aa: CASSAAGSSYNEQFF; cdr3_nt: TGCGCCAGCAGCGCAGCCGGGAGCTCCTACAATGAGCAGTTCTTC
clone_size: NA; j_call: TRBJ1-2; v_call: TRBV19; d_call: NA; cdr3_aa: CASSSPPIGDYGYTF; cdr3_nt: TGTGCCAGTAGTTCGCCTCCAATAGGGGACTATGGCTACACCTTC
clone_size: NA; j_call: TRBJ1-2; v_call: TRBV6-5; d_call: NA; cdr3_aa: CASSLFRGSNYGYTF; cdr3_nt: TGTGCCAGCAGTCTTTTCAGGGGCTCGAATTACGGCTACACCTTC
clone_size: NA; j_call: TRBJ1-2; v_call: TRBV10-3; d_call: TRBD1; cdr3_aa: CATGQGADYGYTF; cdr3_nt: TGTGCCACTGGACAGGGGGCAGACTATGGCTACACCTTC
clone_size: NA; j_call: TRBJ1-5; v_call: TRBV19; d_call: NA; cdr3_aa: CASSMSGGNQPQHF; cdr3_nt: TGTGCCAGTAGTATGTCGGGAGGCAATCAGCCCCAGCATTTT